This TCR beta chain was sequenced during a study of spatial heterogeneity in lung cancer. Overall study context: Compared with alpha-chain sequences, beta-chain sequences were consistently detected in greater numbers. The library had UMIs, and each TCR and UMI pair averaged more than ten raw reads.

Time point indicated: sample taken at primary tumor resection. In each case, whole RNA from tumor, nontumor lung or frozen PBMC was sequenced unsorted. The donor population consisted of over 55 patients with untreated, early-stage non-small cell lung cancer. Study-wide results and caveats: Ubiquitous expanded tumor TCRs were seen in blood more at resection than at follow-up.

Comment on this clonotype: Its antigen is not identified.

From the 5' RACE reads, TCRdb called clonotypes with MiXCR, one entry per CDR3 protein. The table includes 70,000 to 90,000 distinct CDR3 sequences, 10% to 15% detected once. CDR3 length equals 15 residues. Trimming at V came to 5 bases and at J to 7 bases, leaving 11 bases not matched to a gene. In germline, CDR1 is SGHVS, CDR2 FQNEAQ. The specimen was PBMCs, collected at surgery. The chain combines TRBV7-8 with TRBJ2-1, with TRBD1 matching over 7 bases. This receptor was taken from a male donor with early-stage non-small cell lung cancer. The CDR3 here is CASSNRQGVRNEQFF. Here the CDR3 DNA reads TGTGCCAGCAGCAACAGACAGGGAGTACGGAATGAGCAGTTCTTC.